A selection of T cell receptor beta chains follows, all from one sample in a study of CD8+CD57+ T cells in acquired aplastic anemia. TCRdb re-derived calls from the reads in MiXCR, one entry per CDR3 protein. This sample has around 140,000 distinct CDR3 sequences, with 41% found just once. Sequencing input: sorted CD4+, CD8+, or CD8+CD57+ T cells (not recorded which) from PBMCs. These receptors all stem from a human donor in good health, serving as a control. The CDR3 runs from the conserved cysteine through the conserved F or W. Each record gives: J gene, clone size, V gene, D gene, CDR3 DNA, CDR3 protein. D genes are given only for firm matches. The size field is filled for only some rows; it gives once, few, many or a size class.

J gene: TRBJ2-2
clone size: many
V gene: TRBV19
D gene: .
CDR3 DNA: TGTGCCAGTAGTATAGATCGAGATCCCGGGGAGCTGTTTTTT
CDR3 protein: CASSIDRDPGELFF

J gene: TRBJ2-1
clone size: .
V gene: TRBV9
D gene: TRBD2
CDR3 DNA: TGTGCCAGCAGCGTAGACGGGGGGAGCTACAATGAGCAGTTCTTC
CDR3 protein: CASSVDGGSYNEQFF

J gene: TRBJ1-1
clone size: .
V gene: TRBV15
D gene: TRBD1
CDR3 DNA: TGTGCCACCAGCTCCGGACAGGCTTGGGATCATGAAGCTTCCTTT
CDR3 protein: CATSSGQAWDHEASF

J gene: TRBJ2-7
clone size: many
V gene: TRBV6-1
D gene: .
CDR3 DNA: TGTGCCAGCAGTGAAACCTACGAGCAGTACTTC
CDR3 protein: CASSETYEQYF

J gene: TRBJ2-7
clone size: many
V gene: TRBV20-1
D gene: .
CDR3 DNA: TGCAGTGCTAGGGCATCTCAGAGGGGGGGCAGTGCAGCCTACGAGCAGTACTTC
CDR3 protein: CSARASQRGGSAAYEQYF

J gene: TRBJ2-7
clone size: .
V gene: TRBV29-1
D gene: TRBD1
CDR3 DNA: TGCAGCGTATCCCCGGGACAGCGATCCTACGAGCAGTACTTC
CDR3 protein: CSVSPGQRSYEQYF

J gene: TRBJ1-1
clone size: many
V gene: TRBV2
D gene: .
CDR3 DNA: TGTGCCAGCAGTGCCCAGGGTATGAACACTGAAGCTTTCTTT
CDR3 protein: CASSAQGMNTEAFF

J gene: TRBJ1-1
clone size: many
V gene: TRBV2
D gene: .
CDR3 DNA: TGTGCCAGCAGGAGGACAGAGAACACTGAAGCTTTCTTT
CDR3 protein: CASRRTENTEAFF

J gene: TRBJ1-3
clone size: many
V gene: TRBV6-5
D gene: .
CDR3 DNA: TGTGCCAGCAGTAACCCAGGGTATGGAAACACCATATATTTT
CDR3 protein: CASSNPGYGNTIYF

J gene: TRBJ1-2
clone size: many
V gene: TRBV19
D gene: .
CDR3 DNA: TGTGCCAGCAGCTTCATCAACTATGGCTACACCTTC
CDR3 protein: CASSFINYGYTF

J gene: TRBJ2-5
clone size: medium-sized
V gene: TRBV19
D gene: .
CDR3 DNA: TGTGCCAGTAGTATTCATCAGACCCAGTACTTC
CDR3 protein: CASSIHQTQYF

J gene: TRBJ2-2
clone size: .
V gene: TRBV10-2
D gene: .
CDR3 DNA: TGCGCCAGCAGTGAGTGGACCGGGGAGCTGTTTTTT
CDR3 protein: CASSEWTGELFF

J gene: TRBJ2-7
clone size: many
V gene: TRBV4-1
D gene: .
CDR3 DNA: TGCGCCAGCAGGGAAGGACTGGTAGGGGGGTCCTACGAGCAGTACTTC
CDR3 protein: CASREGLVGGSYEQYF

J gene: TRBJ2-7
clone size: .
V gene: TRBV7-9
D gene: .
CDR3 DNA: TGTGCCAGCAGCTTAAGGACTCACGAGCAGTACTTC
CDR3 protein: CASSLRTHEQYF

J gene: TRBJ1-1
clone size: once
V gene: TRBV7-2
D gene: .
CDR3 DNA: TGTGCCAGCAGCTTTTTACGGGTGAACACTGAAGCTTTCTTT
CDR3 protein: CASSFLRVNTEAFF

J gene: TRBJ2-5
clone size: many
V gene: TRBV6-1
D gene: TRBD1
CDR3 DNA: TGTGCCAGCGCTGACAGGGGGCGTAGGCAAGAGACCCAGTACTTC
CDR3 protein: CASADRGRRQETQYF

J gene: TRBJ1-2
clone size: many
V gene: TRBV12-5
D gene: .
CDR3 DNA: TGTGCTAGTGGTTTGAACCCCTGGCCTTATGGCTACACCTTC
CDR3 protein: CASGLNPWPYGYTF

J gene: TRBJ1-2
clone size: .
V gene: TRBV19
D gene: .
CDR3 DNA: TGTGCCAGTAGTATAAATCCGACCGTAAGATTAGGCTACACCTTC
CDR3 protein: CASSINPTVRLGYTF

J gene: TRBJ1-2
clone size: many
V gene: TRBV20-1
D gene: .
CDR3 DNA: TGCAGTGCTCGAGTACAAAACAGGGCTGGCTACACCTTC
CDR3 protein: CSARVQNRAGYTF

J gene: TRBJ1-1
clone size: many
V gene: TRBV20-1
D gene: .
CDR3 DNA: TGCAGTGCTAGAGATGGTTTCGGAACTGAAGCTTTCTTT
CDR3 protein: CSARDGFGTEAFF

J gene: TRBJ1-2
clone size: many
V gene: TRBV20-1
D gene: .
CDR3 DNA: TGCAGTGCTAGAGGGGGGGTCCGAGCTAACTATGGCTACACCTTC
CDR3 protein: CSARGGVRANYGYTF

J gene: TRBJ2-1
clone size: many
V gene: TRBV6-1
D gene: .
CDR3 DNA: TGTGCCAGCCGCTCACGACGGGGGAGCTCCTACAATGAGCAGTTCTTC
CDR3 protein: CASRSRRGSSYNEQFF

J gene: TRBJ2-7
clone size: .
V gene: TRBV20-1
D gene: .
CDR3 DNA: TGCAGTGCTAGTCGTCAGGGCCCGCACCACTACGAGCAGTACTTC
CDR3 protein: CSASRQGPHHYEQYF

J gene: TRBJ2-3
clone size: many
V gene: TRBV5-4
D gene: .
CDR3 DNA: TGTGCCAGCAGCTTGGGTCGGTCGCTCCTTAGCACAGATACGCAGTATTTT
CDR3 protein: CASSLGRSLLSTDTQYF

J gene: TRBJ1-4
clone size: few
V gene: TRBV10-3
D gene: .
CDR3 DNA: TGTGCCAGCGGGAGGGGGGTAGGAGAAAAACTGTCTTTT
CDR3 protein: CASGRGVGEKLSF

J gene: TRBJ2-2
clone size: .
V gene: TRBV5-5
D gene: TRBD2
CDR3 DNA: TGTGCCAGCAGCCCCCTAGCGGGGCCCACCGGGGAGCTGTTTTTT
CDR3 protein: CASSPLAGPTGELFF

J gene: TRBJ2-3
clone size: many
V gene: TRBV11-2
D gene: TRBD1
CDR3 DNA: TGTGCCAGCAGCCCCGGGGACAGGAGCACAGATACGCAGTATTTT
CDR3 protein: CASSPGDRSTDTQYF

J gene: TRBJ1-3
clone size: many
V gene: TRBV7-6
D gene: .
CDR3 DNA: TGTGCCAGCAGCTTAGACGACGGTACGACTGGAAACACCATATATTTT
CDR3 protein: CASSLDDGTTGNTIYF

J gene: TRBJ1-1
clone size: once
V gene: TRBV3-1
D gene: .
CDR3 DNA: TGTGCCAGCAGCCAACTGGGCAGAGGGGACACTGAAGCTTTCTTT
CDR3 protein: CASSQLGRGDTEAFF

J gene: TRBJ2-3
clone size: .
V gene: TRBV20-1
D gene: .
CDR3 DNA: TGCAGTGCTAGCACAGATACGCAGTATTTT
CDR3 protein: CSASTDTQYF

J gene: TRBJ1-5
clone size: .
V gene: TRBV20-1
D gene: .
CDR3 DNA: TGCAGTACTATTAAGGGGGACAATCAGCCCCAGCATTTT
CDR3 protein: CSTIKGDNQPQHF

J gene: TRBJ2-3
clone size: .
V gene: TRBV10-1
D gene: .
CDR3 DNA: TGCGCCAGCAGGGACGGAAGCACAGATACGCAGTATTTT
CDR3 protein: CASRDGSTDTQYF

J gene: TRBJ2-7
clone size: .
V gene: TRBV15
D gene: .
CDR3 DNA: TGTGCCACCAGCAGAGAGGGGGGTCCTTTGGGAGAGCAGTACTTC
CDR3 protein: CATSREGGPLGEQYF